This TCR beta chain was sequenced for a study of blood T cell repertoires in COVID-19. The protocol was immunoSEQ multiplex PCR, while the TCRdb copy is restricted to in-frame clones and leaves out a portion. The sample carries 55,000 to 70,000 clones, roughly nine tenths recorded once. Germline values: CDR1 MNHEY, CDR2 SMNVEV (reference sequence). The CDR3 consists of 16 residues. V lost 8 bases and J lost 0; bases outside the gene matches: 10. The sequence came from a woman in her 70s with active COVID-19. The rearrangement uses TRBV27 and TRBJ2-4, with 7 bases that match TRBD2. Sequencing was performed on peripheral blood. The CDR3: CASGSRLAIAKNIQYF. The CDR3 DNA sequence: TGTGCCAGCGGGTCAAGACTAGCTATAGCCAAAAACATTCAGTACTTC.